Sequencing of this T cell receptor (beta chain) was carried out in a study of cytomegalovirus exposure and HLA in healthy donors. Study-wide points: Cytomegalovirus association was listed for 150 or so TCR beta chains.

With 60 Vbeta and 13 Jbeta primers, the PCR was carried out. Repertoires were generated with immunoSEQ multiplex PCR, while TCRdb's copy carries only in-frame clones and drops some. Of some 70,000 clones detected, more than 60% appear once; the ten largest clones hold less than 15%. The CDR3 spans 15 residues. Germline V lookup: CDR1 SGHNT, CDR2 YENEEA. A remark on this clone: Antigen unknown. An end of the junction differs from the germline gene, which may be a read error. In the same sample, other DNA sequences code for this CDR3.

The source of this sequence is a male donor in good health and CMV-seropositive. V and J are TRBV11-3 and TRBJ1-2, with D hard to call. The sequencing input was PBMCs. The CDR3 loop reads CASSFHPSGSYGYTF. The CDR3 region has the DNA TGCGCCAGCAGCTTTCATCCTTCTGGCAGCTATGGCTACACCTTC.